Below, 28 T cell receptor beta chains from the same sample are listed, as sequenced in a study of blood T cell repertoires in COVID-19. The table came from immunoSEQ multiplex PCR; TCRdb's copy has only in-frame clones and leaves some out. The sample includes about 210,000 clones, around 89% of them seen just once. The sequencing input was peripheral blood. These receptors all stem from a woman aged 40 to 50 with acute or convalescent COVID-19.

J is TRBJ1-4 and V is TRBV5-5; D not certain. Deletions cut 1 base from V and 0 bases from J, with 10 bases between. Germline loops: CDR1 SGHKS, CDR2 YYEKEE (reference sequence). This CDR3 region has 16 residues. Written as DNA, the CDR3 is TGTGCCAGCAGCTTGCGGCGGACTTCAACTAATGAAAAACTGTTTTTT. Protein product: CASSLRRTSTNEKLFF.

This clone showed up just a few times. The J gene is TRBJ2-6, the V gene TRBV6-2 or TRBV6-3; the D gene is possibly TRBD2 (6 bases). CDR3 length equals 18 residues. V was clipped by 5 bases and J by 0 bases, with 17 bases between them. The germline gives CDR1 MNHEY, CDR2 SVGEGT. The DNA for the CDR3 is TGTGCCAGCAGTGACGGACTGACGGACTACTCTGGGGCCAACGTCCTGACTTTC. As protein: CASSDGLTDYSGANVLTF.

In its sample, this clone was seen a few times. The chain has TRBV29-1 and TRBJ1-1; the D is unclear. CDR1 and CDR2 from the germline V gene are SQVTM and ANQGSEA. This CDR3 comprises 12 residues. Trimming removed 8 bases from V and 8 bases from J, with 18 bases in between. The CDR3 nucleotides are TGCAGCCCCAAAGCGGCAGTTGGGGAAGCTTTCTTT. Translation: CSPKAAVGEAFF.

The rearrangement uses TRBV6-5 and TRBJ2-1; TRBD2 matches 8 bases. This CDR3 is 15 amino acids long. Germline CDR1 reads MNHEY; CDR2 reads SVGAGI. J gave up 3 bases and V 0 bases, and 1 base lay outside the gene matches. The CDR3 nucleotides read TGTGCCAGCAGTTACTCTCTAGCGGGCTACAATGAGCAGTTCTTC. It translates to CASSYSLAGYNEQFF.

The rearrangement joins TRBV6-5 to TRBJ2-3, with D possibly being TRBD1 (5 bases). Deletions cut 2 bases from V and 5 bases from J, with 11 bases between. This CDR3 region has 14 residues. CDR1 MNHEY and CDR2 SVGAGI come from the germline V gene. Here the CDR3 reads CASSYEKGQDTQYF. The CDR3 nucleotides read TGTGCCAGCAGTTACGAAAAGGGGCAAGATACGCAGTATTTT.

CDR3 region: CASSLIAETQYF. As DNA, the CDR3 is TGTGCCAGCAGTTTAATAGCAGAGACCCAGTACTTC. The chain has TRBV12-3 or TRBV12-4 and TRBJ2-5; the D is unclear. The CDR3 extends over 12 amino acids. With 2 bases removed from V and 4 bases from J, the gap between germline ends came to 5 bases.

The table lists this clone with a count of one. The rearrangement links TRBV6-5 to TRBJ2-1, with TRBD1 matching over 8 bases. The V and J ends lost 3 bases and 3 bases, in that order; junction bases with no gene match: 4. Germline lookup yields CDR1 MNHEY and CDR2 SVGAGI. This CDR3 spans 15 amino acids. The CDR3 DNA is TGTGCCAGCAGTTATCAGGGGGCCGGCTACAATGAGCAGTTCTTC. Translated: CASSYQGAGYNEQFF.

The chain combines TRBV11-3 with TRBJ2-3; D perhaps matches TRBD1 (5 bases). There are 14 residues in the CDR3. The V end lost 1 base, the J end lost 2 bases, and 7 bases lay between the germline ends. From germline, CDR1 is SGHNT and CDR2 YENEEA. For the CDR3, the DNA is TGTGCCAGCAGCTTAGGCAGGGTCACAGATACGCAGTATTTT. Amino acids: CASSLGRVTDTQYF.

The V gene is TRBV18, the J gene TRBJ1-3; 9 nucleotides match TRBD1. From germline, CDR1 is KGHSH and CDR2 LQKENI. After removal of 5 bases from V and 4 bases from J, the junction contained 6 bases not matched to a gene. The CDR3 contains 15 residues. The CDR3 DNA sequence: TGTGCCAGCTCAAAAGGACAGGGGATCGGAAACACCATATATTTT. This gives the protein CASSKGQGIGNTIYF.

The chain recombines TRBV18 with TRBJ2-1; no reliable D call. The V gene lost 0 bases and the J gene lost 7 bases, with 7 bases spanning the gap. This CDR3 has 13 amino acids. Germline V gene sequence: CDR1 KGHSH, CDR2 LQKENI. DNA of the CDR3: TGTGCCAGCTCACCACCGGGCAAGAATGAGCAGTTCTTC. Its translation: CASSPPGKNEQFF.

This chain links TRBV6-5 with TRBJ1-6; TRBD1 aligns across 7 bases. The CDR3 runs 14 residues. In germline, CDR1 is MNHEY, CDR2 SVGAGI. Germline trimming cut 11 bases from V and 7 bases from J; bases unmatched to any gene: 11. The chain's CDR3 is CASNWDSQNSPLHF. CDR3 DNA: TGTGCCTCTAACTGGGACAGCCAAAATTCACCCCTCCACTTT.

The genes are TRBV19 and TRBJ2-2; 7 bases are a match to TRBD1. V lost 7 bases, J lost 0 bases, and 8 bases stayed unmatched. The CDR3 contains 16 residues. CDR1 is LNHDA and CDR2 is SQIVND in the germline V gene (reference sequence). The CDR3 spells CASTIGTAANTGELFF. The DNA for the CDR3 is TGTGCCAGTACTATTGGGACAGCCGCGAACACCGGGGAGCTGTTTTTT.

This clone was seen only once. This chain connects TRBV5-1 to TRBJ1-1; D is undetermined. Germline CDR1 is SGHRS and CDR2 is YFSETQ. Trimming removed 5 bases from V and 1 base from J, with 6 bases in between. The CDR3 runs to 12 residues. The DNA of the CDR3 is TGCGCCAGCAGTGCGGGGAACACTGAAGCTTTCTTT. Translating it yields CASSAGNTEAFF.

CDR3 protein: CASSLAGNTGELFF. The CDR3 DNA sequence: TGCGCCAGCAGCCTCGCAGGGAACACCGGGGAGCTGTTTTTT. The chain couples TRBV4-1 to TRBJ2-2; D remains ambiguous. Between the trimmed V and J ends, which lost 4 bases and 1 base, there was a span of 7 bases. The V gene's germline CDR1 is MGHRA and CDR2 YSYEKL. This CDR3 region has 14 residues.

This clone was seen just once. This chain joins TRBV4-1 and TRBJ1-2, with 7 bases lining up with TRBD1. This CDR3 has 15 residues. V was pared by 4 bases and J by 8 bases, with 13 bases of the junction left unmatched. Germline V gene data show CDR1 as MGHRA and CDR2 as YSYEKL. The CDR3 here is CASSLPDRATGGYTF. Here the CDR3 DNA reads TGCGCCAGCAGCCTCCCTGACAGGGCCACTGGAGGCTACACCTTC.

The rearrangement links TRBV6-6 to TRBJ2-7; TRBD1 matches at 7 bases. Germline V gene lookup returns CDR1 MNHNY and CDR2 SVGAGI (reference sequence). Unmatched junction bases numbered 16, after V lost 6 bases and J lost 2 bases. CDR3 length equals 17 residues. The CDR3 protein is CASSRPTRTGSTYEQYV. CDR3 coding DNA: TGTGCCAGCAGCCGACCTACGCGGACAGGAAGTACCTACGAGCAGTACGTC.

The chain couples TRBV12-3 or TRBV12-4 to TRBJ1-2; 7 bases are a match to TRBD1. The CDR3 is 13 amino acids. Losses at the gene ends were 7 bases for V and 4 bases for J; bases not matched to a gene: 6. CDR3 residues: CASTEDRSYGYTF. The CDR3 DNA is TGTGCCAGCACCGAGGACAGGTCCTATGGCTACACCTTC.

The chain employs TRBV27 and TRBJ2-7, with 7 bases that match TRBD1. V trimming: 1 base; J trimming: 3 bases; junction bases outside the gene matches: 6. CDR1 is MNHEY and CDR2 is SMNVEV in the germline V gene (reference sequence). The CDR3 contains 15 residues. The CDR3 coding sequence is TGTGCCAGCAGTTTATACCGGGACAGTAACTACGAGCAGTACGTC. Translated, it gives CASSLYRDSNYEQYV.

The chain carries TRBV5-1 and TRBJ2-3; 8 nucleotides line up with TRBD1. This CDR3 has 15 amino acids. J gave up 5 bases and V 0 bases, and 5 bases lay outside the gene matches. Germline V lookup: CDR1 SGHRS, CDR2 YFSETQ. CDR3 sequence (DNA): TGCGCCAGCAGCTTGGGAGTACAGGGGGGAGATACGCAGTATTTT. Protein sequence: CASSLGVQGGDTQYF.

This chain connects TRBV5-1 to TRBJ2-1; D uncertain. CDR3 length: 13 residues. The germline V gene encodes CDR1 SGHRS and CDR2 YFSETQ. V lost 0 bases, J lost 5 bases, and 6 bases lay in between. CDR3 coding DNA: TGCGCCAGCAGCTTGGGACTTAACAATGAGCAGTTCTTC. Protein: CASSLGLNNEQFF.

This chain uses TRBV5-1 with TRBJ1-1; D ambiguous. Germline-derived CDR1 and CDR2 are SGHRS and YFSETQ. The CDR3 runs to 14 residues. The ends were cut back, 4 bases at V and 1 base at J, with 11 bases in the middle. CDR3 nucleotide sequence: TGCGCCAGCAGCCCTAGTGGTGAGAACACTGAAGCTTTCTTT. Protein sequence: CASSPSGENTEAFF.

This clone is a singleton in its sample. The V gene is TRBV16, the J gene TRBJ1-1, with D maybe TRBD1 (5 bases). V was clipped by 4 bases and J by 4 bases, with 10 bases between them. The CDR3 runs 13 residues. CDR1 is KGHSY and CDR2 is FQNENV in the germline V gene. CDR3 amino acids: CASSPRQLTEAFF. The DNA of the CDR3 is TGTGCCAGCAGCCCCCGACAGCTCACTGAAGCTTTCTTT.

This sequence joins TRBV27 and TRBJ1-1, with a weak D call TRBD1 (5 bases). The germline gives CDR1 MNHEY, CDR2 SMNVEV (reference sequence). The germline V and J ends were trimmed by 3 bases and 5 bases, with 7 bases remaining between them. The CDR3 is 12 amino acids. The CDR3 DNA reads as TGTGCCAGCAGTTTTTCAGGGACTGAAGCTTTCTTT. It codes for CASSFSGTEAFF.

This chain connects TRBV4-1 to TRBJ1-2; 9 bases align to TRBD1. The germline V gene encodes CDR1 MGHRA and CDR2 YSYEKL. The CDR3 has 14 amino acids. After removal of 5 bases from V and 4 bases from J, the junction contained 5 bases not matched to a gene. CDR3 DNA: TGCGCCAGCAGCGGAGCGACAGGGGGCTATGGCTACACCTTC. This gives the protein CASSGATGGYGYTF.

The chain combines TRBV6-5 with TRBJ1-4, with D possibly TRBD1 on 6 matching bases. Germline assignment: CDR1 MNHEY and CDR2 SVGAGI. V gave up 6 bases and J gave up 7 bases, with 15 bases separating them. This CDR3 contains 14 residues. The CDR3 bases are TGTGCCAGCAGCCGGGGGGGCTCAGGTGAAAAACTGTTTTTT. Protein product: CASSRGGSGEKLFF.

The rearrangement joins TRBV5-1 to TRBJ1-2, with 8 bases that match TRBD1. Trimming at V came to 0 bases and at J to 2 bases, leaving 15 bases not matched to a gene. This CDR3 is 19 amino acids long. Germline CDR1 SGHRS, CDR2 YFSETQ. This chain's CDR3 is CASSLGGTGTLPRNYGYTF. CDR3 nucleotide sequence: TGCGCCAGCAGCTTGGGGGGGACAGGCACCCTCCCGAGGAACTATGGCTACACCTTC.

This rearrangement joins TRBV4-1 to TRBJ2-3; no reliable D call. The germline V gene has CDR1 MGHRA and CDR2 YSYEKL. The V end lost 1 base, the J end lost 0 bases, and 11 bases lay between the germline ends. The length of the CDR3 is 16 residues. CDR3 sequence: CASSQVWSGSTDTQYF. CDR3 DNA: TGCGCCAGCAGCCAAGTCTGGAGTGGCAGCACAGATACGCAGTATTTT.

The CDR3 bases are TGTGCCAGCAGTTTGATCGGACAGGGATGGCAGCCCCAGCATTTT. This gives the protein CASSLIGQGWQPQHF. V is TRBV27 and J is TRBJ1-5, with TRBD1 identical over 8 bases. The CDR3 covers 15 residues. The V gene end was trimmed by 3 bases and the J gene end by 7 bases; junction bases not matched to a gene: 8. Germline loops: CDR1 MNHEY, CDR2 SMNVEV (reference sequence).